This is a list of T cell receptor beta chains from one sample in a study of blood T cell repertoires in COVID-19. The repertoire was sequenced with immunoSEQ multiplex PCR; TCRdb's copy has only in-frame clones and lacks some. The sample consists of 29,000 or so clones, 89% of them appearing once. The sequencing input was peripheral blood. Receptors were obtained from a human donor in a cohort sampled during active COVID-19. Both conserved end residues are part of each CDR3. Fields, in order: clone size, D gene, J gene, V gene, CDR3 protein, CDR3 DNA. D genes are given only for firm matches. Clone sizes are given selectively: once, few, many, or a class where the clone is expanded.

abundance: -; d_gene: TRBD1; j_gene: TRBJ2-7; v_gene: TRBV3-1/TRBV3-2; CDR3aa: CASSPSGTGGYEQYF; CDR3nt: TGTGCCAGCAGCCCTTCCGGGACAGGGGGGTACGAGCAGTACTTC
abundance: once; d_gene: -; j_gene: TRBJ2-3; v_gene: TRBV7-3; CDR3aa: CASSPPGSGADTQYF; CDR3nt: TGTGCCAGCAGCCCCCCTGGGAGTGGGGCAGATACGCAGTATTTT
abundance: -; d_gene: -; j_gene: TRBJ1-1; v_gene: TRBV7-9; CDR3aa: CASSFGENTEAFF; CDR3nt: TGTGCCAGCAGCTTTGGAGAGAACACTGAAGCTTTCTTT
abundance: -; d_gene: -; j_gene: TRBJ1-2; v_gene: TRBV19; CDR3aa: CASSIVEGGDGYTF; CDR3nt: TGTGCCAGTAGTATAGTCGAGGGAGGAGATGGCTACACCTTC
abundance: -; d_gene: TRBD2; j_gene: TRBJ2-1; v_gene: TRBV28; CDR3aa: CASRRGSDEQFF; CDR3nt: TGTGCCAGCAGGCGGGGGAGCGATGAGCAGTTCTTC
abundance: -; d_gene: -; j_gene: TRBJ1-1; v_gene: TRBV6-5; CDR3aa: CASSIVPSGTEAFF; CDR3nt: TGTGCCAGCAGCATCGTCCCCTCGGGGACTGAAGCTTTCTTT
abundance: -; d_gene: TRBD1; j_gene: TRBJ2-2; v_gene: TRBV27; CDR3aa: CASSYWDRRTGELFF; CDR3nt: TGTGCCAGCAGTTATTGGGACAGAAGAACCGGGGAGCTGTTTTTT
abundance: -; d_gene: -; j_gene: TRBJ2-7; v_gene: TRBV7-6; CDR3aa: CASSLNREQYF; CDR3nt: TGTGCCAGCAGCTTGAACAGGGAGCAGTACTTC
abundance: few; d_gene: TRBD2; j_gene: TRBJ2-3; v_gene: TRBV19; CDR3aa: CASSDGRAGTQYF; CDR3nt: TGTGCCAGTAGTGACGGGAGGGCGGGTACGCAGTATTTT
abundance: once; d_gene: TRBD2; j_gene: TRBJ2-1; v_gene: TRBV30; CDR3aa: CAWSQAGGPYNEQFF; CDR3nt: TGTGCCTGGAGTCAAGCGGGGGGGCCCTACAATGAGCAGTTCTTC
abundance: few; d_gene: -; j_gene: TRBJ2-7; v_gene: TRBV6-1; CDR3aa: CASGDGGTAYEQYF; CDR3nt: TGTGCCAGCGGTGACGGAGGGACAGCCTACGAGCAGTACTTC
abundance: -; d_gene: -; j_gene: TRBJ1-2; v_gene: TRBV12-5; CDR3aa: CASGFGIGNGYTF; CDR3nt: TGTGCTAGTGGTTTTGGTATCGGGAATGGCTACACCTTC
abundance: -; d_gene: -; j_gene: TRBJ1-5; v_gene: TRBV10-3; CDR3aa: CAISEGVQSQPQHF; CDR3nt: TGTGCCATCAGTGAAGGGGTGCAAAGTCAGCCCCAGCATTTT
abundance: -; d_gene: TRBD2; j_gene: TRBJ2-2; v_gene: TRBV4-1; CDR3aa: CASSQTSGGSRLFF; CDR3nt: TGCGCCAGCAGCCAGACTAGCGGGGGGTCTCGACTGTTTTTT
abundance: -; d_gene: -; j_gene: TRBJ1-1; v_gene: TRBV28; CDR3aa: CASSLGHVTSEAFF; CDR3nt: TGTGCCAGCAGCCTCGGACACGTCACTTCTGAAGCTTTCTTT
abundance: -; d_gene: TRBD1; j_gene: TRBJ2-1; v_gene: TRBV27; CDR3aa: CASSLFPGGYNEQFF; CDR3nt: TGTGCCAGCAGTTTATTCCCAGGGGGCTACAATGAGCAGTTCTTC
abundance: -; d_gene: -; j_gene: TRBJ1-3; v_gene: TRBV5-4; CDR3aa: CASSSTGPGNTIYF; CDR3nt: TGTGCCAGCAGCTCAACAGGCCCTGGAAACACCATATATTTT
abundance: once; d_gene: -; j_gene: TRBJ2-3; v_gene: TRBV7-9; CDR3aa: CASSSPPSLTSTDTQYF; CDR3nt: TGTGCCAGCAGCTCACCCCCAAGCCTGACTAGCACAGATACGCAGTATTTT
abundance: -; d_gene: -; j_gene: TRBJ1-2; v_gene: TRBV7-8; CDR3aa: CASSPATDYGYTF; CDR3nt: TGTGCCAGCAGCCCCGCTACAGACTATGGCTACACCTTC
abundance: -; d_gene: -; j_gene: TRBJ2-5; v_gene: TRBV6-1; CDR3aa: CASSEEGGRAATQYF; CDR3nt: TGTGCCAGCAGTGAAGAAGGAGGCAGAGCCGCGACCCAGTACTTC
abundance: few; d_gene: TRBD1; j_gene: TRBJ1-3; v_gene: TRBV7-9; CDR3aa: CASSPRDSSSGNTIYF; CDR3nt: TGTGCCAGCAGCCCCCGGGACAGTAGCTCTGGAAACACCATATATTTT
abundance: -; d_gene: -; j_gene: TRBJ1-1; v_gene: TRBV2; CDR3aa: CATLLGAGRLTEAFF; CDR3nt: TGTGCCACCCTCCTGGGGGCAGGTCGTCTTACTGAAGCTTTCTTT
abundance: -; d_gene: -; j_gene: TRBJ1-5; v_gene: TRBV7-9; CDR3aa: CASSNRVNQPQHF; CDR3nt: TGTGCCAGCAGCAACCGGGTCAATCAGCCCCAGCATTTT
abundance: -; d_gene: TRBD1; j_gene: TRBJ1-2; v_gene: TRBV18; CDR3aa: CASSSDRERNYGYTF; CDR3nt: TGTGCCAGCTCATCGGACAGGGAGAGAAACTATGGCTACACCTTC
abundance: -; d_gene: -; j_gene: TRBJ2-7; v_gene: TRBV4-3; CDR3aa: CASSQTQGKTYEQYF; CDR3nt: TGCGCCAGCAGCCAAACTCAGGGCAAAACCTACGAGCAGTACTTC
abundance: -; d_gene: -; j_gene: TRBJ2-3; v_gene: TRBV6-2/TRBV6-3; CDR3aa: CASSYGQGTQYF; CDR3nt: TGTGCCAGCAGTTACGGCCAGGGGACGCAGTATTTT
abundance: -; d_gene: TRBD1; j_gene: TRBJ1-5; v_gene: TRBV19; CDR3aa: CASSTGTGSNQPQHF; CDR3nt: TGTGCCAGTAGTACCGGGACAGGGAGTAATCAGCCCCAGCATTTT
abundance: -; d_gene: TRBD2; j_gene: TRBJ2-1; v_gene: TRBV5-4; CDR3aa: CASASGGNSYNEQFF; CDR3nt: TGTGCCAGCGCTAGCGGGGGGAACTCCTACAATGAGCAGTTCTTC
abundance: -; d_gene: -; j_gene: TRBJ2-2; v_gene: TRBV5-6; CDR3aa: CASSPGDRRTGELFF; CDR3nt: TGTGCCAGCAGCCCCGGCGACAGGCGCACCGGGGAGCTGTTTTTT
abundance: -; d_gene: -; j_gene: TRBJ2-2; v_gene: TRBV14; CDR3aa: CAVSNTGELFF; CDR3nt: TGTGCCGTCAGTAACACCGGGGAGCTGTTTTTT
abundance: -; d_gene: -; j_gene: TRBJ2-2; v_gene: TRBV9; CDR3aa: CSQAHPGREVGTGELFF; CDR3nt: TGTTCACAGGCCCACCCGGGTAGGGAAGTCGGCACCGGGGAGCTGTTTTTT
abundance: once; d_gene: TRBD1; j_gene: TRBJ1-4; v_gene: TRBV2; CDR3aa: CASRSRDRGKKLFF; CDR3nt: TGTGCCAGCAGGTCCCGGGACAGGGGGAAAAAACTGTTTTTT
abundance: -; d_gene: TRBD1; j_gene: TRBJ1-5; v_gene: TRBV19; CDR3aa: CASSIAGTGGIQPQHF; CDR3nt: TGTGCCAGTAGTATAGCTGGGACAGGGGGCATTCAGCCCCAGCATTTT
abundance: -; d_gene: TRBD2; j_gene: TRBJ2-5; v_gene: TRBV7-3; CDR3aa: CASSLSGGAAEYQYF; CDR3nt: TGTGCCAGCAGCCTTAGCGGGGGGGCCGCTGAGTACCAGTACTTC
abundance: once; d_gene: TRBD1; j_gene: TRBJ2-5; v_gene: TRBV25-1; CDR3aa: CASSETWGQGGQETQYF; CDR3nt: TGTGCCAGCAGTGAAACCTGGGGACAGGGGGGACAAGAGACCCAGTACTTC